The sample holds many counts of the clone carrying this T cell receptor beta chain. This sample is drawn from a study of blood T cells in healthy people across ages. For the second PCR, which ran for roughly 6 to 11 cycles, a sample-barcoded 5' primer and a J-beta primer mix were used. Each CDR3 protein is one row after TCRdb ran MiXCR on the 5' RACE reads. The sample comprises 1.5 million to 2 million distinct CDR3 sequences, roughly 28% of which are singletons, and about 7.7% rests with the top ten. This clonotype originated in a woman between 25 and 40 years old in good health. Material: blood.

This CDR3 is CASSAGGKRGGRVRNEQFF. The CDR3 DNA is TGTGCCAGCAGCGCTGGGGGTAAGCGGGGGGGCAGGGTGAGGAATGAGCAGTTCTTC. The rearrangement uses TRBV9 and TRBJ2-1, with 10 bases identical to TRBD2. Germline V CDR1 and CDR2: SGDLS, YYNGEE. The junction had 19 bases not matched to a gene; V was cut back by 3 bases and J by 7 bases. CDR3 length equals 19 residues.